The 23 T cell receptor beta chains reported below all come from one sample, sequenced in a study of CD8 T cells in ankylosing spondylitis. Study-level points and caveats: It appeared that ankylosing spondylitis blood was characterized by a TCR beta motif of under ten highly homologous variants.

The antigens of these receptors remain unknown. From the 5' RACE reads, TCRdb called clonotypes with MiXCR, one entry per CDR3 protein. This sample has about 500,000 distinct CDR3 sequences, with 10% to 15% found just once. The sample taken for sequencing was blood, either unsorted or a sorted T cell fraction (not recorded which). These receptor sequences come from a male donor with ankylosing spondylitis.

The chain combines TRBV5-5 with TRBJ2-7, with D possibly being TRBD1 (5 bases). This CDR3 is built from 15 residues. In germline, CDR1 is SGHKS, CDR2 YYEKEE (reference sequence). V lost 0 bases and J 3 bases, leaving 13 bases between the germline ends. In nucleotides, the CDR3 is TGTGCCAGCAGCTTGGTGGTGACAGATATCTACGAGCAGTACTTC. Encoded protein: CASSLVVTDIYEQYF.

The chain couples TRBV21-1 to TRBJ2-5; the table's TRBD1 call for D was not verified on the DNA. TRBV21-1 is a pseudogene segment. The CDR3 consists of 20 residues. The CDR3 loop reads CASSKAEGDLQGYTQETQYF. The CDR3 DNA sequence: TGTGCCAGCAGCAAAGCCGAAGGGGATTTACAGGGATATACACAAGAGACCCAGTACTTC.

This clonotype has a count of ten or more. Written as DNA, the CDR3 is TGCGCCAGCAGACAGGGTAGTTTAGAGACCCAGTACTTC. As protein: CASRQGSLETQYF. This chain connects TRBV5-1 to TRBJ2-5; D is perhaps TRBD1 (6 bases). Germline CDR1 and CDR2: SGHRS and YFSETQ. V was cut by 5 bases and J by 4 bases, with 12 bases left in between. The CDR3 has 13 residues.

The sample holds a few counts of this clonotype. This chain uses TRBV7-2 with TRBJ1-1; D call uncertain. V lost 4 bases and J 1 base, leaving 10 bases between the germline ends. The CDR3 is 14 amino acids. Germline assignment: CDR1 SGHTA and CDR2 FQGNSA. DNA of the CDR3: TGTGCCAGCAGCTCTCCCTTTCGGAACACTGAAGCTTTCTTT. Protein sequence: CASSSPFRNTEAFF.

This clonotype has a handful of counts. The CDR3 reads CASINRVGETQYF. DNA of the CDR3: TGTGCCAGCATAAACAGGGTCGGGGAGACCCAGTACTTC. The chain carries TRBV2 and TRBJ2-5, with D possibly TRBD1 on 6 matching bases. Trimming took off 7 bases at V and 5 bases at J, with 14 bases between the two ends. CDR1 and CDR2 from the germline V gene are SNHLY and FYNNEI. The CDR3 has 13 amino acids.

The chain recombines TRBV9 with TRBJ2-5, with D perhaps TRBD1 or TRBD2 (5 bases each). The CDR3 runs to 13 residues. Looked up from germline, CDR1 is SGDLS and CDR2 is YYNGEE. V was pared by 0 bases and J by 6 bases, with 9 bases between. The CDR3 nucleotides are TGTGCCAGCAGCGTAGCGGGGCGACAGACCCAGTACTTC. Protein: CASSVAGRQTQYF.

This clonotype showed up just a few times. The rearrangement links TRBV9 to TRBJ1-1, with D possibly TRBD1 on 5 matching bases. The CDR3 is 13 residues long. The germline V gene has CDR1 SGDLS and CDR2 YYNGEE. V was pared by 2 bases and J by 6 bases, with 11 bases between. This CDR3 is CASSVLQGAEAFF. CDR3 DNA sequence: TGTGCCAGCAGCGTGTTGCAGGGCGCTGAAGCTTTCTTT.

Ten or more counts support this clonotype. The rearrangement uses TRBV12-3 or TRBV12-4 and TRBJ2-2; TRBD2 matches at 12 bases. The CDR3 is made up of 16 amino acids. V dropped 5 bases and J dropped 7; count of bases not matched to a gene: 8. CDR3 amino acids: CASSPPSGRANGELFF. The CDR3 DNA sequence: TGTGCCAGCAGTCCTCCTAGCGGGAGGGCCAACGGGGAGCTGTTTTTT.

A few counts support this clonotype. CDR3 region: CASRYTGQATNEKLFF. The CDR3 nucleotides read TGTGCCAGCAGATATACAGGGCAGGCAACTAATGAAAAACTGTTTTTT. The chain employs TRBV12-3 or TRBV12-4 and TRBJ1-4, with a possible D match to TRBD1 (6 bases). The CDR3 is 16 amino acids. Trimming took off 6 bases at V and 0 bases at J, with 14 bases between the two ends.

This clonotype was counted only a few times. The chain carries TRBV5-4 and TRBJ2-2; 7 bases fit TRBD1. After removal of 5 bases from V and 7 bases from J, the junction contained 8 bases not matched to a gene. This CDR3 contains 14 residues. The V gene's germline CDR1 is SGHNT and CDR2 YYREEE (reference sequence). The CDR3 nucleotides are TGTGCCAGCAGTCGACAGGGAATAGACGGGGAGCTGTTTTTT. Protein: CASSRQGIDGELFF.

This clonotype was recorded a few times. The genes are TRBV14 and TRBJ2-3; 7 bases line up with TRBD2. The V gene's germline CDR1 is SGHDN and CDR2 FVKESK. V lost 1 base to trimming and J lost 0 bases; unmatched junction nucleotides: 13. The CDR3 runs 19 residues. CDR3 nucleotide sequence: TGTGCCAGCAGCCAAGGATTGCGCGGGAGAAGGTACAGCACAGATACGCAGTATTTT. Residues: CASSQGLRGRRYSTDTQYF.

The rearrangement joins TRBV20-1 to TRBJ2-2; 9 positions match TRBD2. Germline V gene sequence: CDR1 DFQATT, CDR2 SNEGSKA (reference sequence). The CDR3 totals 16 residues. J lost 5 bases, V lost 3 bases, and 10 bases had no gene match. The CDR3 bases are TGCAGTGCTAGTAGCGGGAGCCCATTGGGGACCGGGGAGCTGTTTTTT. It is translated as CSASSGSPLGTGELFF.

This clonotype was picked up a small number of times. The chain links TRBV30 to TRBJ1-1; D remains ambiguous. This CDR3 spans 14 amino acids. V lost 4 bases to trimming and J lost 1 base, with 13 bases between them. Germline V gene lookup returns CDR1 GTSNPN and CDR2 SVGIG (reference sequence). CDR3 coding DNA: TGTGCCTGGAACGTCCGCAGCGAGAACACTGAAGCTTTCTTT. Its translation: CAWNVRSENTEAFF.

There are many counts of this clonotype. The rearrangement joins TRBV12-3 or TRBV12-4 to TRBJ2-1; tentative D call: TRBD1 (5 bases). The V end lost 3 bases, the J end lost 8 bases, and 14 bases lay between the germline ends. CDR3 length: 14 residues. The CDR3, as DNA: TGTGCCAGCAGTTTCAGGGCGGTCGTGGATGAGCAGTTCTTC. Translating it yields CASSFRAVVDEQFF.

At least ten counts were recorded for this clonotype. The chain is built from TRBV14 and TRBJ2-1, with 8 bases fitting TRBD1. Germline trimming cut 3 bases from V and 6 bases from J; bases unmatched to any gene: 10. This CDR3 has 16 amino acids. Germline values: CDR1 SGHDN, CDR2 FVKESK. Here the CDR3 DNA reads TGTGCCAGCAGCCAGACACCCCAAGGGACAGGCAATGAGCAGTTCTTC. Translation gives CASSQTPQGTGNEQFF.

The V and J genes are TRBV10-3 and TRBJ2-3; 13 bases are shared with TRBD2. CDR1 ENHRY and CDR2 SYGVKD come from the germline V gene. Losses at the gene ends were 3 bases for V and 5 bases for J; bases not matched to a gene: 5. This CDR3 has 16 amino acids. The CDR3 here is CAISDRTSGSGDTQYF. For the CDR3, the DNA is TGTGCCATCAGTGACCGGACTAGCGGGAGTGGAGATACGCAGTATTTT.

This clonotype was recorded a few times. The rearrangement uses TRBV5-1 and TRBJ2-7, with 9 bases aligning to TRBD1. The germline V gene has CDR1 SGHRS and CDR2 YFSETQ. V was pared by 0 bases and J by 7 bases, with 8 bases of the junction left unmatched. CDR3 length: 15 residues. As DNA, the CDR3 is TGCGCCAGCAGCTTGGGGATGGGACAGGGCTGGGAGCAGTACTTC. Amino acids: CASSLGMGQGWEQYF.

Here the CDR3 DNA reads TGCGCCAGCAGCTTGGCTTTAGCTCCCGGTAATGAGCAGTTCTTC. This translates into CASSLALAPGNEQFF. This chain connects TRBV5-1 to TRBJ2-1; D is uncertain. CDR3 size: 15 residues. V gave up 0 bases and J gave up 7 bases, with 14 bases separating them. The V gene's germline CDR1 is SGHRS and CDR2 YFSETQ.

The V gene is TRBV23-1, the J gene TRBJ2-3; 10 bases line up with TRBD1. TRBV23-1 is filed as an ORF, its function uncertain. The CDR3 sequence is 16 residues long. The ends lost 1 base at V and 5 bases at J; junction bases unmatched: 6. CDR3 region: CASSQYPGQGRDTQYF. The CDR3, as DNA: TGCGCCAGCAGTCAATACCCGGGACAGGGGAGAGATACGCAGTATTTT.

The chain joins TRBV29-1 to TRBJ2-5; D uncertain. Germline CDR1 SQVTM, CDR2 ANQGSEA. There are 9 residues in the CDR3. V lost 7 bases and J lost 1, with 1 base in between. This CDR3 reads CSAQETQYF. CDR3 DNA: TGCAGCGCCCAAGAGACCCAGTACTTC.

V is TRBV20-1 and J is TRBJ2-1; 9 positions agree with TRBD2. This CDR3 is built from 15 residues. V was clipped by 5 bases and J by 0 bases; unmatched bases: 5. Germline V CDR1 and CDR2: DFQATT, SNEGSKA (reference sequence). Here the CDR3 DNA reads TGCAGTGCTCAATATAGCGGGAGCTCCTACAATGAGCAGTTCTTC. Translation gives CSAQYSGSSYNEQFF.

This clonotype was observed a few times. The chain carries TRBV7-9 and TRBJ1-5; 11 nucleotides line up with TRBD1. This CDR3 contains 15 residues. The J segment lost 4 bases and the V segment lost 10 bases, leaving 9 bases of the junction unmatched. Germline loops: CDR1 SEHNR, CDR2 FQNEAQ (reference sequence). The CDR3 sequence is CANQGQGALNQPQHF. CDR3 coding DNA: TGTGCCAATCAAGGACAGGGGGCGTTAAATCAGCCCCAGCATTTT.

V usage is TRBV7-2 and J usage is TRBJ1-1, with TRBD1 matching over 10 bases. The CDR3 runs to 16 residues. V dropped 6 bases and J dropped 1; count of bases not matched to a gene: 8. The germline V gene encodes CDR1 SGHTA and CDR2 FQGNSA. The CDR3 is CASSSRTGGTNTEAFF. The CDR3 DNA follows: TGTGCCAGCAGTTCCCGGACAGGGGGTACGAACACTGAAGCTTTCTTT. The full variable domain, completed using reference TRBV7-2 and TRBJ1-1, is GAGVSQSPSNKVTEKGKDVELRCDPISGHTALYWYRQSLGQGLEFLIYFQGNSAPDKSGLPSDRFSAERTGGSVSTLTIQRTQQEDSAVYLCASSSRTGGTNTEAFFGQGTRLTVV.